This TCR beta chain was sequenced in a study of T cell responses to AZD1222 COVID-19 vaccine. Findings and caveats of the study: Scientists sampled the repertoires only once the peak T cell response had passed.

Notes on this clone: Its antigen is currently unknown.

Clones were sequenced by immunoSEQ multiplex PCR, and TCRdb holds only the in-frame ones, with some missing. The data hold about 140,000 clones, with roughly 90% observed a single time. Germline CDR1 is LNHDA and CDR2 is SQIVND (reference sequence). The V and J ends lost 5 bases and 0 bases, in that order; junction bases with no gene match: 10. The CDR3 is made up of 17 amino acids. The origin of this receptor is an adult in good health. The sample was peripheral blood, taken on day 0 of AZD1222 vaccination. The rearrangement joins TRBV19 to TRBJ1-3; 7 nucleotides agree with TRBD1. CDR3 in DNA: TGTGCCAGTAGTCGGGGGACAGTTCCCGTCTCTGGAAACACCATATATTTT. Translation: CASSRGTVPVSGNTIYF.